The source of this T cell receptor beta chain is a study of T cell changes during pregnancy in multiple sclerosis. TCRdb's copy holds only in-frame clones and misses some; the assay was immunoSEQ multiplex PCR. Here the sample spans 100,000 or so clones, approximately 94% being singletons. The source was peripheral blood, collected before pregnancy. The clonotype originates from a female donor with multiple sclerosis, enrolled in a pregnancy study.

The CDR3 here is CASSSGLSDRETQYF. CDR3 DNA: TGCGCCAGCAGCTCGGGACTCTCAGATCGGGAGACCCAGTACTTC. This chain uses TRBV5-1 with TRBJ2-5; D is perhaps TRBD2 (6 bases). The CDR3 loop spans 15 amino acids. The V end lost 3 bases, the J end lost 5 bases, and 17 bases lay between the germline ends. Germline V gene lookup returns CDR1 SGHRS and CDR2 YFSETQ. Supplemented by reference TRBV5-1 and TRBJ2-5, the full variable domain reads KAGVTQTPRYLIKTRGQQVTLSCSPISGHRSVSWYQQTPGQGLQFLFEYFSETQRNKGNFPGRFSGRQFSNSRSEMNVSTLELGDSALYLCASSSGLSDRETQYFGPGTRLLVL.